These T cell receptor beta chains were read from a single sample in a study of blood T cell repertoires in COVID-19. Clones were read by immunoSEQ multiplex PCR, and TCRdb kept only the in-frame ones, dropping some. Seen here are fewer than 250,000 clones, 82% observed once, and the top ten hold 4.7%. The sequenced sample was peripheral blood. These receptor sequences come from a woman aged 65 to 85 with acute or convalescent COVID-19. Both conserved end residues are part of each CDR3. D genes are given only for firm matches. Only some rows state a clone size, as once, few, many or a class for expanded clones.

D gene	V gene	J gene	CDR3 length	clone size	CDR3 protein	CDR3 DNA
TRBD2	TRBV14	TRBJ2-1	17	-	CASSPRALAGLFNEQFF	TGTGCCAGCAGCCCTAGAGCCCTAGCGGGGCTATTTAATGAGCAGTTCTTC
-	TRBV5-1	TRBJ1-1	16	-	CASMTLTGGMNTEAFF	TGCGCCAGCATGACCTTGACGGGGGGTATGAACACTGAAGCTTTCTTT
-	TRBV5-4	TRBJ1-1	14	-	CASSKPGLQAEAFF	TGTGCCAGCAGCAAACCGGGACTTCAAGCTGAAGCTTTCTTT
TRBD1	TRBV29-1	TRBJ2-7	13	-	CSVVMGTGTEQYF	TGCAGCGTTGTCATGGGGACAGGGACCGAGCAGTACTTC
-	TRBV2	TRBJ1-3	12	-	CASSSRGNTIYF	TGTGCCAGCAGTAGCCGTGGAAACACCATATATTTT
-	TRBV5-8	TRBJ1-1	15	-	CASSSWPGANTEAFF	TGTGCCAGCAGCTCTTGGCCAGGGGCGAACACTGAAGCTTTCTTT
-	TRBV5-1	TRBJ1-6	15	-	CASSPGDGGGSPLHF	TGCGCCAGCAGCCCGGGGGACGGCGGTGGATCACCCCTCCACTTT
TRBD1	TRBV4-3	TRBJ1-3	15	-	CASSQDGTVAGTIYF	TGCGCCAGCAGCCAGGATGGGACAGTCGCCGGCACCATATATTTT
-	TRBV29-1	TRBJ1-5	13	-	CSVAQGGNQPQHF	TGCAGCGTTGCACAGGGAGGGAATCAGCCCCAGCATTTT
TRBD1	TRBV4-1	TRBJ1-3	19	few	CASSLRPGQGASAGNTIYF	TGCGCCAGCAGCCTAAGACCGGGACAGGGGGCTAGCGCTGGAAACACCATATATTTT
-	TRBV28	TRBJ2-2	14	-	CASSLPTNTGELFF	TGTGCCAGCAGTTTACCGACAAACACCGGGGAGCTGTTTTTT
-	TRBV3-1/TRBV3-2	TRBJ1-6	16	-	CASSLTKGQGNSPLHF	TGTGCCAGCAGCCTGACGAAGGGCCAGGGAAATTCACCCCTCCACTTT
-	TRBV20-1	TRBJ1-5	14	-	CSASPQTGSQPQHF	TGCAGTGCTAGTCCGCAGACAGGTTCCCAGCCCCAGCATTTT
-	TRBV5-5	TRBJ1-1	15	-	CASSLSGEIRTEAFF	TGTGCCAGCAGCTTATCCGGGGAGATAAGGACTGAAGCTTTCTTT
-	TRBV6-2/TRBV6-3	TRBJ1-2	16	once	CASSKHPLQANYGYTF	TGTGCCAGCAGTAAACACCCATTACAGGCGAACTATGGCTACACCTTC
-	TRBV19	TRBJ1-5	15	few	CASTAGDVGNQPQHF	TGTGCCAGTACCGCAGGGGACGTAGGCAATCAGCCCCAGCATTTT
-	TRBV5-4	TRBJ1-1	17	few	CASSLLGGRRGNTEAFF	TGTGCCAGCAGCTTGCTCGGGGGGCGTAGAGGGAACACTGAAGCTTTCTTT
TRBD1	TRBV6-6	TRBJ1-3	15	-	CASSYGRGPGNTIYF	TGTGCCAGCAGTTACGGTAGGGGGCCTGGAAACACCATATATTTT
TRBD1	TRBV6-1	TRBJ1-2	16	-	CASSEKGDRRGYGYTF	TGTGCCAGCAGTGAAAAAGGGGACAGAAGAGGCTATGGCTACACCTTC
TRBD1	TRBV10-3	TRBJ2-7	13	-	CATETGGSYEQYF	TGTGCCACCGAGACAGGGGGTTCCTACGAGCAGTACTTC
-	TRBV7-2	TRBJ2-7	13	few	CASSLDQGYEQYF	TGTGCCAGCAGCTTAGACCAGGGCTACGAGCAGTACTTC
-	TRBV6-6	TRBJ2-7	15	once	CASVPGTAPGYEQYF	TGTGCCAGCGTCCCCGGGACTGCCCCCGGGTACGAGCAGTACTTC
TRBD1	TRBV29-1	TRBJ1-2	11	-	CSAGDRSGYTF	TGCAGCGCCGGGGACAGGTCTGGCTACACCTTC
-	TRBV28	TRBJ1-4	18	-	CASSSVRGENGYYEKLFF	TGTGCCAGCAGTTCGGTCCGGGGGGAGAACGGCTACTATGAAAAACTGTTTTTT
-	TRBV6-2/TRBV6-3	TRBJ2-5	17	-	CASSYSLGVGGQETQYF	TGTGCCAGCAGTTACTCCCTAGGGGTGGGGGGCCAAGAGACCCAGTACTTC
-	TRBV5-1	TRBJ2-3	15	-	CASSWDITNTDTQYF	TGCGCCAGCAGCTGGGACATCACCAACACAGATACGCAGTATTTT
TRBD1	TRBV30	TRBJ1-2	15	-	CAWSGQGMANYGYTF	TGTGCCTGGAGTGGACAGGGGATGGCTAACTATGGCTACACCTTC
TRBD2	TRBV6-2/TRBV6-3	TRBJ2-1	15	-	CASSDPGLAGDEQFF	TGTGCCAGCAGTGATCCGGGACTAGCGGGGGATGAGCAGTTCTTC
-	TRBV28	TRBJ2-2	14	-	CASVESKGAGELFF	TGTGCCAGCGTAGAGAGCAAGGGGGCCGGGGAGCTGTTTTTT